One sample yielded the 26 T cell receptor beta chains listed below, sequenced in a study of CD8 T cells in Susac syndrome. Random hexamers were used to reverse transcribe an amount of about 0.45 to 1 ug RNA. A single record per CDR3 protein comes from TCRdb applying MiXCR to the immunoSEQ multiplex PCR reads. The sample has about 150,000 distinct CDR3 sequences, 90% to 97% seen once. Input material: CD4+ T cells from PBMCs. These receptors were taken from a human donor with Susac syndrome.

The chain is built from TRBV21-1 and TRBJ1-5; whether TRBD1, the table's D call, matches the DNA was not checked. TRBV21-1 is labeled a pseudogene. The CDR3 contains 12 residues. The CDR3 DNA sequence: TGTGCCAGCAGCAGGGACCCTCAGCCCCAGCATTTT. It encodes CASSRDPQPQHF.

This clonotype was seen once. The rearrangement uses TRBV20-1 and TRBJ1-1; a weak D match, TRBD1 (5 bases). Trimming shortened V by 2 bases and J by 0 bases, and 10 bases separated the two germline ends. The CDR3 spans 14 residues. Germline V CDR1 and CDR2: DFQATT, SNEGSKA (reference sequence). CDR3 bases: TGCAGTGCTAGAACCGGGACGGTGAACACTGAAGCTTTCTTT. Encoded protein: CSARTGTVNTEAFF.

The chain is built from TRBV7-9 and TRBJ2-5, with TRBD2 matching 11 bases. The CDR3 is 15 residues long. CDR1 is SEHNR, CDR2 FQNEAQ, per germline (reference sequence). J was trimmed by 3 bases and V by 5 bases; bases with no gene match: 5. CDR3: CASSLILAGEETQYF. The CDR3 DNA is TGTGCCAGCAGCCTCATACTAGCGGGAGAAGAGACCCAGTACTTC.

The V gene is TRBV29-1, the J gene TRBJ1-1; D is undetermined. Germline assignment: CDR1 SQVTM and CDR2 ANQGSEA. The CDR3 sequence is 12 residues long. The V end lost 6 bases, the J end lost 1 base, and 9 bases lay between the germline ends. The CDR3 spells CSVANRNTEAFF. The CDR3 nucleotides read TGCAGCGTCGCCAACAGGAACACTGAAGCTTTCTTT.

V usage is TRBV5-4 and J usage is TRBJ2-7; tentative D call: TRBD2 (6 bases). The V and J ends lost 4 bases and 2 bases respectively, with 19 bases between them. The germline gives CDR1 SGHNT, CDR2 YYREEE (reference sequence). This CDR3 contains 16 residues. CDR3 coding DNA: TGTGCCAGCAGCCGAGCCGGGACTCCCACAACCTACGAGCAGTACTTC. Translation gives CASSRAGTPTTYEQYF.

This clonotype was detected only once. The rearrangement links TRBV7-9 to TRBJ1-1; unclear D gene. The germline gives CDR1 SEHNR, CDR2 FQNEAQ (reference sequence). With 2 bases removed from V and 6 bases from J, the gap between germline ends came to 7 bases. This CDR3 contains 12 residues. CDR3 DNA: TGTGCCAGCAGCTTACGGACGGCTGAAGCTTTCTTT. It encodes CASSLRTAEAFF.

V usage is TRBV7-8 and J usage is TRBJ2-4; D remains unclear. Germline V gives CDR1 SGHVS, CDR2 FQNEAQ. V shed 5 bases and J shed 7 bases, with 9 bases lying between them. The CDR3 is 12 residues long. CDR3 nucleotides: TGTGCCAGCAGCCCGACAAGGAACATTCAGTACTTC. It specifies CASSPTRNIQYF.

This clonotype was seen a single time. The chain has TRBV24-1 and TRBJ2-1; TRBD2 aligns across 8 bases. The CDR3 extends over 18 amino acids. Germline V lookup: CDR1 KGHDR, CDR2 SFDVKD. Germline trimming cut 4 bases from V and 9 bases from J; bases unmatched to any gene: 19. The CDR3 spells CATSDRTLTSGQDPEQFF. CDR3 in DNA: TGTGCCACCAGTGACCGTACCCTAACTAGCGGTCAGGATCCTGAGCAGTTCTTC.

In DNA, the CDR3 is TGTGCCAGCAGTTTAAGAACGGGGGGGGCGACCAATGAGCAGTTCTTC. As protein: CASSLRTGGATNEQFF. The chain combines TRBV12-3 or TRBV12-4 with TRBJ2-1; 8 nucleotides match TRBD2. This CDR3 has 16 amino acids. J lost 6 bases, V lost 2 bases, and 9 bases had no gene match.

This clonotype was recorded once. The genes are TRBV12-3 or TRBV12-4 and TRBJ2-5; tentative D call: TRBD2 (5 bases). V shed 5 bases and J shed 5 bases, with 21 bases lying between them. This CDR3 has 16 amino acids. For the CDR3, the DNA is TGTGCCAGCAGTACACCCCGAGACCCCTCGGGGGAGACCCAGTACTTC. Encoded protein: CASSTPRDPSGETQYF.

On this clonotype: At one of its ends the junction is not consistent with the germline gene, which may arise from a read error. Written as DNA, the CDR3 is TGCAGCGCACAATACACCGGAAAGAACACTGAAGCCTTCTTT. It translates to CSAQYTGKNTEAFF. This rearrangement joins TRBV29-1 to TRBJ1-1; D gene uncertain. Germline CDR1 is SQVTM and CDR2 is ANQGSEA. The CDR3 sequence is 14 residues long. The full variable domain, in which reference TRBV29-1 and TRBJ1-1 provide the parts outside the CDR3, is SAVISQKPSRDICQRGTSLTIQCQVDSQVTMMFWYRQQPGQSLTLIATANQGSEATYESGFVIDKFPISRPNLTFSTLTVSNMSPEDSSIYLCSAQYTGKNTEAFFGQGTRLTVV.

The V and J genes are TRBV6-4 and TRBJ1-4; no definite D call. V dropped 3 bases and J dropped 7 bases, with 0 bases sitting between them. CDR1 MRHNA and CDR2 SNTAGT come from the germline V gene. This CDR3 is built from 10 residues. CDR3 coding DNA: TGTGCCAGCAGTGATGAAAAACTGTTTTTT. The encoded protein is CASSDEKLFF.

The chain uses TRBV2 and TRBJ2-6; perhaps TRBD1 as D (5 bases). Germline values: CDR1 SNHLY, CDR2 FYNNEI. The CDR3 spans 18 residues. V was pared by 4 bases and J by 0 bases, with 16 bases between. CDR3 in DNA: TGTGCCAGCAGTGTTCGGAGCCAGGGATCCTCTGGGGCCAACGTCCTGACTTTC. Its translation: CASSVRSQGSSGANVLTF.

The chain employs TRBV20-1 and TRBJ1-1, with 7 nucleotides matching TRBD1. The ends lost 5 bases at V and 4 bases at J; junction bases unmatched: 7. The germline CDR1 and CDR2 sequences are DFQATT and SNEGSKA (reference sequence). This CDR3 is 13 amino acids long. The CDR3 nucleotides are TGCAGTGCTGAGGGTCAGGGGGGCACTGAAGCTTTCTTT. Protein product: CSAEGQGGTEAFF.

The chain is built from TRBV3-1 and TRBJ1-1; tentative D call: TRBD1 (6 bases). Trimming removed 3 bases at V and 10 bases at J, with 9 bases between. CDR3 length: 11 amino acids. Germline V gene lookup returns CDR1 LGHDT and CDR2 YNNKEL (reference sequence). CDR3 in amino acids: CASSQGGAAFF. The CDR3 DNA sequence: TGTGCCAGCAGCCAGGGGGGGGCAGCTTTCTTT.

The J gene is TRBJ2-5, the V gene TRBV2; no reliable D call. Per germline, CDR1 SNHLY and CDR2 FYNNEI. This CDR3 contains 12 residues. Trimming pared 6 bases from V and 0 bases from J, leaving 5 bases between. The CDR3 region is CASRTNQETQYF. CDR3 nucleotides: TGTGCCAGCAGAACTAACCAAGAGACCCAGTACTTC.

CDR3 sequence reads: CATSEGQGRDTEAFF. Written as DNA, the CDR3 is TGTGCCACCAGTGAAGGACAGGGTAGGGACACTGAAGCTTTCTTT. This chain connects TRBV24-1 to TRBJ1-1; 8 nucleotides agree with TRBD1. This CDR3 region has 15 residues. Per the germline V gene, CDR1 is KGHDR and CDR2 is SFDVKD. V shed 4 bases and J 3 bases; nucleotides not matched to a gene: 6.

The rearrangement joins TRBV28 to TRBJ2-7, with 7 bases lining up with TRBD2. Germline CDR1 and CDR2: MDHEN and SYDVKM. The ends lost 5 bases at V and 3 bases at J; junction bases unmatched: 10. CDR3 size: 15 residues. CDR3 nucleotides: TGTGCCAGCAGTCCATCCCAGGGAGGGCGCTACGAGCAGTACTTC. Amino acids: CASSPSQGGRYEQYF. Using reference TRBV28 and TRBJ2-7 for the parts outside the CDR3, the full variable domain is DVKVTQSSRYLVKRTGEKVFLECVQDMDHENMFWYRQDPGLGLRLIYFSYDVKMKEKGDIPEGYSVSREKKERFSLILESASTNQTSMYLCASSPSQGGRYEQYFGPGTRLTVT.

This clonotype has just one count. CDR3 amino acids: CAVSRGVASGPKEQYF. The CDR3 DNA reads as TGTGCCGTCAGCAGGGGGGTGGCCTCGGGCCCAAAGGAGCAGTACTTC. The chain recombines TRBV6-1 with TRBJ2-7; D might be TRBD1 (7 bases). Between the trimmed V and J ends, which lost 11 bases and 7 bases, there was a span of 30 bases. CDR1 and CDR2 (germline): MNHNS, SASEGT. The length of the CDR3 is 16 residues.

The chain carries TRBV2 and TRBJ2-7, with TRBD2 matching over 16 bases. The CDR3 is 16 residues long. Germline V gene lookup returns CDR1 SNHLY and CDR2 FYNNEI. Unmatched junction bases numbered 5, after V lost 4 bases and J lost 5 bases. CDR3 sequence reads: CASSVGTSGRAHEQYF. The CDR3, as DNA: TGTGCCAGCAGTGTGGGGACTAGCGGGAGGGCCCACGAGCAGTACTTC.

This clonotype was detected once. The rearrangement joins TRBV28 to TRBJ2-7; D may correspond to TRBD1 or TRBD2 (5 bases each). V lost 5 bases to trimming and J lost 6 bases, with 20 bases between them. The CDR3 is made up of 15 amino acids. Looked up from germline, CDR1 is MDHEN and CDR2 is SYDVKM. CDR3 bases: TGTGCCAGCAGTCCCCAGTCCGGGACCCGGGGCGAGCAGTACTTC. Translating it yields CASSPQSGTRGEQYF.

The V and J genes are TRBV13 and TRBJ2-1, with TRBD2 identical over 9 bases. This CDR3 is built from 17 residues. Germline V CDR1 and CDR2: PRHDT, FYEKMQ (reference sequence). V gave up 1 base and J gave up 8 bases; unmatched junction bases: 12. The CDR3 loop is CASSLVLRGGRSDEQFF. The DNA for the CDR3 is TGTGCCAGCAGCTTAGTTCTGCGGGGGGGCCGGTCGGATGAGCAGTTCTTC.

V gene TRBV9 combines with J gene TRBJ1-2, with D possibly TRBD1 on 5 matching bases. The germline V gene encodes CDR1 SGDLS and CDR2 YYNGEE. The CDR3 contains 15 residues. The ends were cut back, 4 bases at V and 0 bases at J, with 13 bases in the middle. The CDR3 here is CASSQMTETNYGYTF. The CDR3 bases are TGTGCCAGCAGCCAAATGACAGAGACTAACTATGGCTACACCTTC.

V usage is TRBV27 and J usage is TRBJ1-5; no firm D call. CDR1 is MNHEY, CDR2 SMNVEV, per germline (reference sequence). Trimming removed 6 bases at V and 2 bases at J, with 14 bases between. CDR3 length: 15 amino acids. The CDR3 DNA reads TGTGCCAGCAGCCGAGAAGGAGGTGGCAATCAGCCCCAGCATTTT. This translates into CASSREGGGNQPQHF.

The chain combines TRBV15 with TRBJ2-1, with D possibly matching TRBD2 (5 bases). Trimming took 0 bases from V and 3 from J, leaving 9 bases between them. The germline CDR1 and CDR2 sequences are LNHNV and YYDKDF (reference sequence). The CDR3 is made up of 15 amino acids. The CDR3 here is CATSRDTGNYNEQFF. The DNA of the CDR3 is TGTGCCACCAGCAGAGATACGGGAAACTACAATGAGCAGTTCTTC.

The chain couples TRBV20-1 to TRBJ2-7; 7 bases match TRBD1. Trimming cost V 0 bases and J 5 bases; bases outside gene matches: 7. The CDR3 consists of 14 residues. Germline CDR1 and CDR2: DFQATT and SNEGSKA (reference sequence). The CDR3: CSARDTGVRHEQYF. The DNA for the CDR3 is TGCAGTGCTAGAGATACAGGGGTCAGGCACGAGCAGTACTTC.